These 8 T cell receptor beta chains were sequenced from one sample in a study of CD8 T cells in ankylosing spondylitis. TCRdb re-called the 5' RACE reads through MiXCR, storing one row per CDR3 protein. The top ten hold roughly 8% of the sample, which has 150,000 to 200,000 distinct CDR3 sequences, 15% to 20% seen once. The source material was blood, either unsorted or a sorted T cell fraction (not recorded which). The receptors come from a male donor with ankylosing spondylitis or in good health (not recorded which).

In its sample, this clonotype was seen a few times. The rearrangement uses TRBV11-2 and TRBJ2-4; 7 bases are a match to TRBD1. J lost 11 bases, V lost 4 bases, and 14 bases had no gene match. CDR1 SGHAT and CDR2 FQNNGV come from the germline V gene. The CDR3 runs 15 residues. The CDR3 DNA reads TGTGCCAGCAGCTACCGAGGTTATGCAGGGGGTCTTCAGTACTTC. This gives the protein CASSYRGYAGGLQYF.

At least ten counts were recorded for this clonotype. This chain links TRBV3-1 with TRBJ2-7, with TRBD2 matching 9 bases. Germline loops: CDR1 LGHDT, CDR2 YNNKEL (reference sequence). This CDR3 spans 17 amino acids. The V and J ends lost 4 bases and 3 bases, in that order; junction bases with no gene match: 13. This chain's CDR3 is CASSPQGWTSEYYEQYF. In DNA, the CDR3 is TGTGCCAGCAGCCCCCAAGGCTGGACTAGCGAATACTACGAGCAGTACTTC.

This clonotype turned up a few times. The chain joins TRBV2 to TRBJ2-3, with D perhaps TRBD2 (6 bases). Germline V gives CDR1 SNHLY, CDR2 FYNNEI. The V end lost 6 bases, the J end lost 0 bases, and 10 bases lay between the germline ends. CDR3 size: 14 residues. CDR3 protein: CASRVSGSTDTQYF. The CDR3 region has the DNA TGTGCCAGCAGGGTTAGCGGAAGCACAGATACGCAGTATTTT.

The sample holds a few counts of this clonotype. This sequence joins TRBV27 and TRBJ2-2, with 9 positions matching TRBD1. Germline V CDR1 and CDR2: MNHEY, SMNVEV (reference sequence). The V segment lost 5 bases and the J segment 5 bases; nucleotides outside the gene matches: 6. The CDR3 contains 15 residues. In DNA, the CDR3 is TGTGCCAGCAGTAAACAGGGGGCTTGGACCGGGGAGCTGTTTTTT. This codes for CASSKQGAWTGELFF.

This chain uses TRBV3-1 with TRBJ2-7; tentatively, D is TRBD2 (5 bases). V was trimmed by 1 base and J by 2 bases, leaving 6 bases between them. CDR3 length: 13 residues. Germline CDR1 LGHDT, CDR2 YNNKEL (reference sequence). This chain's CDR3 is CASSQAGTYEQYF. In DNA, the CDR3 is TGTGCCAGCAGCCAAGCGGGGACCTACGAGCAGTACTTC.

This clonotype has more than one count but fewer than ten. V and J are TRBV11-2 and TRBJ1-3; no firm D call. The CDR3 has 15 amino acids. The germline gives CDR1 SGHAT, CDR2 FQNNGV. The V end lost 4 bases, the J end lost 9 bases, and 19 bases lay between the germline ends. CDR3 sequence: CASSSTGLTKTTIYF. The CDR3 region has the DNA TGTGCCAGCAGCTCCACCGGACTTACTAAGACCACCATATATTTT.

This clonotype showed up just once. This may be a read error: a much more frequent sequence differs by one nucleotide. The genes are TRBV29-1 and TRBJ2-7; D gene unclear. The CDR3 covers 13 residues. Germline V CDR1 and CDR2: SQVTM, ANQGSEA. The CDR3 coding sequence is TGCAGCTTTTACAGTCTGAGCTCCTACGAGCAGTGCTTC. It specifies CSFYSLSSYEQCF.

Of note for this clonotype: A much larger clone lies a single base off, so this may be a read error. The V and J genes are TRBV28 and TRBJ1-2; 7 bases line up with TRBD1. CDR1 is MDHEN and CDR2 is SYDVKM in the germline V gene. The CDR3 is 16 residues long. In nucleotides, the CDR3 is TGTGCCACCCACAGCCCTCCGGGACAGACGAACTATGACTACACCTTC. This translates into CATHSPPGQTNYDYTF.